The present entry profiles one T cell receptor beta chain with its context. Its antigen remains unidentified. No qualities accompany the bases; no much larger clone lies one base away. Libraries were prepared through the immunoSEQ multiplex PCR assay. What TCRdb holds here is the immuneACCESS table cut down to in-frame rearrangements. Part of the clones is not present; checked against another copy, under half of the missing clones reflect an unresolved V gene, and the others are unexplained. The sample includes around 34,000 clones, with roughly four fifths observed a single time. Of the sample, roughly 2.6% is held by the ten largest clones. What this sample's treatment or condition label stands for: preoperative locoregional IRX-2 cytokine immunotherapy. The samples were obtained from a phase Ib study in which preoperative, locoregional IRX-2 cytokine immunotherapy intended to prime immune responses was tested. Donors were patients with early-stage breast cancer who received IRX-2 before surgery.

This sample is part of a study of preoperative IRX-2 immunotherapy in early breast cancer (dated by TCRdb to the late 2010s). The CDR3 covers 13 residues, taking in both the cysteine and the phenylalanine. The only DNA kept is the CDR3, 39 bases in frame from the first base. Deletion took 8 bases off V and 4 bases off J, with a span of 14 bases between the germline ends. The germline V gene supplies CDR1 MNHGY and CDR2 SAAAGT. This material consisted of lymph node tissue, taken from a patient treated with IRX-2 immunotherapy. This TCR was sampled from a human donor with breast cancer. The chain is assembled from TRBV6-8 and TRBJ1-1, with no confidently assigned D gene. The nucleotide sequence is given as TGTGCCAGCTCCCGGAGGGTGGGCACTGAAGCTTTCTTT. It translates to CASSRRVGTEAFF.